The clone carrying this T cell receptor (beta chain) was seen only a few times. Its antigen is unidentified. The TCR beta CDR3 regions underwent amplification using RNA transcripts as the source. The study used the HTBI primer set for a first-round RT-PCR of the TCR CDR3. TCRdb reprocessed the multiplex PCR reads via MiXCR and lists one record per CDR3 protein. The sample gives 400,000 to 600,000 distinct CDR3 sequences, 20% of which show up once; around 27% is in the top ten. The junction had 8 bases not matched to a gene; V was cut back by 4 bases and J by 3 bases. Germline CDR1 and CDR2: LGHDT and YNNKEL (reference sequence). This CDR3 is 15 amino acids long. The data stem from a study of T cells in Graves' hyperthyroidism and ophthalmopathy. PBMCs were derived from roughly 9.6 ml fresh peripheral blood. Study findings and constraints: Ophthalmopathy was predicted by the model a median of 6.5 months ahead of onset. Blood also carried most thyroid clonotypes expanded above 0.001.

The rearrangement uses TRBV3-1 and TRBJ2-7, with TRBD2 matching 8 bases. Material: blood. The source of this sequence is a man aged 18 to 30 with Graves' hyperthyroidism. CDR3: CASSPAGDAFYEQYF. For the CDR3, the DNA is TGTGCCAGCAGCCCAGCGGGGGACGCTTTCTACGAGCAGTACTTC.